Each of the 26 T cell receptor beta chains below was sequenced from the same sample in a study of cytomegalovirus exposure and HLA in healthy donors. The PCR employed 60 Vbeta primers together with 13 Jbeta primers. Using immunoSEQ multiplex PCR, the repertoire was profiled, and TCRdb retains in-frame clones only, with some absent. The profile covers 160,000 or so clones, with about 80% appearing a single time and 1% taken by the ten largest. Sample: PBMCs. The receptor source for this set is a woman aged 40-49 years in good health and CMV-seronegative.

The chain carries TRBV5-4 and TRBJ2-1; TRBD2 is a possible D gene (6 bases). Trimming pared 3 bases from V and 7 bases from J, leaving 14 bases between. The CDR3 has 14 amino acids. Germline loops: CDR1 SGHNT, CDR2 YYREEE (reference sequence). The CDR3 protein is CASSSGGDGNEQFF. The DNA of the CDR3 is TGTGCCAGCAGCTCTGGAGGGGATGGGAATGAGCAGTTCTTC.

This rearrangement joins TRBV14 to TRBJ1-1; no clear D gene. Trimming took off 3 bases at V and 1 base at J, with 6 bases between the two ends. There are 13 residues in the CDR3. Germline V gives CDR1 SGHDN, CDR2 FVKESK. CDR3 residues: CASSQAPNTEAFF. Here the CDR3 DNA reads TGTGCCAGCAGCCAGGCCCCGAACACTGAAGCTTTCTTT.

V usage is TRBV7-3 and J usage is TRBJ1-1; 10 nucleotides align to TRBD1. This CDR3 region has 17 residues. The trim removed 2 bases at V and 1 base at J, leaving 7 bases unmatched. The V gene's germline CDR1 is SGHTA and CDR2 FQGTGA. Written as DNA, the CDR3 is TGTGCCAGCAGCTTATACGGGACAGGGGTGGCGAACACTGAAGCTTTCTTT. As protein: CASSLYGTGVANTEAFF.

The V and J genes are TRBV29-1 and TRBJ1-1; D may be TRBD1 (6 bases). The germline CDR1 and CDR2 sequences are SQVTM and ANQGSEA. Trimming left V 4 bases short and J 5 bases short, with 11 bases between. This CDR3 comprises 12 residues. For the CDR3, the DNA is TGCAGCGTTGGTACTCAGGGGACTGAAGCTTTCTTT. This codes for CSVGTQGTEAFF.

This clone was recorded once. The chain employs TRBV29-1 and TRBJ2-5; D perhaps matches TRBD1 (5 bases). Deletions cut 0 bases from V and 0 bases from J, with 8 bases between. This CDR3 comprises 14 residues. Germline V lookup: CDR1 SQVTM, CDR2 ANQGSEA. CDR3 DNA sequence: TGCAGCGTTGAAGAGAGACAGTACCAAGAGACCCAGTACTTC. Protein product: CSVEERQYQETQYF.

The genes are TRBV6-1 and TRBJ1-5; a weak D match, TRBD1 (5 bases). CDR3 length equals 15 residues. Deletions cut 7 bases from V and 3 bases from J, with 16 bases between. CDR1 is MNHNS and CDR2 is SASEGT in the germline V gene. DNA for the CDR3: TGTGCCAGCATTCCATTCCCGGGGGTCAATCAGCCCCAGCATTTT. Amino acids: CASIPFPGVNQPQHF.

There are a few counts of this clone. CDR3 nucleotide sequence: TGCGCCAGCAGCTTGGCCGAGTTCGTGACAGATACGCAGTATTTT. Protein sequence: CASSLAEFVTDTQYF. V is TRBV5-1 and J is TRBJ2-3, with unresolved D. The CDR3 loop spans 15 amino acids. Between the trimmed V and J ends, which lost 0 bases and 3 bases, there was a span of 11 bases. Germline V gene sequence: CDR1 SGHRS, CDR2 YFSETQ.

The chain is built from TRBV28 and TRBJ1-3, with D hard to call. CDR3 length: 13 residues. Germline V gene data show CDR1 as MDHEN and CDR2 as SYDVKM. V was trimmed by 4 bases and J by 4 bases, leaving 8 bases between them. This CDR3 is CASSSGKGNTIYF. The CDR3 nucleotides read TGTGCCAGCAGTTCGGGGAAGGGAAACACCATATATTTT.

The chain is built from TRBV7-6 and TRBJ2-5, with D perhaps TRBD2 (6 bases). Germline CDR1 SGHVS, CDR2 FNYEAQ. The CDR3 has 13 residues. V lost 3 bases and J 4 bases, leaving 9 bases between the germline ends. CDR3 nucleotide sequence: TGTGCCAGCAGCTTTTGGGGAGGAGAGACCCAGTACTTC. It translates to CASSFWGGETQYF.

This clone occurred a few times. This sequence joins TRBV2 and TRBJ2-1, with 8 bases that match TRBD2. From germline, CDR1 is SNHLY and CDR2 FYNNEI. This CDR3 comprises 15 residues. The V segment lost 4 bases and the J segment 8 bases; nucleotides outside the gene matches: 10. Written as DNA, the CDR3 is TGTGCCAGCAGTGGGACCCAGCGGGAGTGGGATGAGCAGTTCTTC. Translation gives CASSGTQREWDEQFF.

The V call is TRBV5-1, the J call TRBJ1-1, with TRBD1 as a possible D gene (6 bases). The CDR3 loop spans 13 amino acids. The ends were cut back, 5 bases at V and 3 bases at J, with 11 bases in the middle. Germline CDR1 reads SGHRS; CDR2 reads YFSETQ. The CDR3 region has the DNA TGCGCCAGCAGTCAAGCAGGGGACACTGAAGCTTTCTTT. Amino acid sequence: CASSQAGDTEAFF.

This chain joins TRBV18 and TRBJ2-2, with D unclear. CDR1 and CDR2 (germline): KGHSH, LQKENI. Trimming cost V 1 base and J 1 base, with 7 bases left between them. The CDR3 loop spans 15 amino acids. CDR3 residues: CASSPLVENTGELFF. The CDR3 DNA sequence: TGTGCCAGCTCACCACTCGTAGAGAACACCGGGGAGCTGTTTTTT.

This rearrangement joins TRBV4-1 to TRBJ2-3, with 10 bases identical to TRBD2. The CDR3 spans 19 residues. The trim removed 1 base at V and 0 bases at J, leaving 10 bases unmatched. Germline loops: CDR1 MGHRA, CDR2 YSYEKL. The DNA for the CDR3 is TGCGCCAGCAGCCAAGGGGGGGCTAGCGGGAGAACAAGCACAGATACGCAGTATTTT. Its protein is CASSQGGASGRTSTDTQYF.

V is TRBV5-6 and J is TRBJ1-2, with a possible D match to TRBD1 (5 bases). The V gene's germline CDR1 is SGHDT and CDR2 YYEEEE. The CDR3 is 15 amino acids. Trimming took 0 bases from V and 3 from J, leaving 12 bases between them. The CDR3 here is CASSLEGREDYGYTF. The CDR3 DNA sequence: TGTGCCAGCAGCTTGGAGGGCAGGGAAGACTATGGCTACACCTTC.

The rearrangement joins TRBV6-5 to TRBJ1-2; TRBD1 matches at 12 bases. The V gene's germline CDR1 is MNHEY and CDR2 SVGAGI. The V segment lost 6 bases and the J segment 6 bases; nucleotides outside the gene matches: 8. The CDR3 runs 15 residues. The chain's CDR3 is CASSRGQGAKDGYTF. The CDR3 nucleotides are TGTGCCAGCAGCCGGGGACAGGGGGCGAAAGATGGCTACACCTTC.

The V call is TRBV5-1, the J call TRBJ1-1, with a possible D match to TRBD1 (5 bases). Germline CDR1 reads SGHRS; CDR2 reads YFSETQ. The CDR3 is made up of 15 amino acids. Trimming removed 1 base from V and 2 bases from J, with 12 bases in between. The CDR3 DNA sequence: TGCGCCAGCAGCTTGAATGCGGGACTAAACACTGAAGCTTTCTTT. This sequence encodes CASSLNAGLNTEAFF.

The rearrangement uses TRBV7-3 and TRBJ1-1, with a possible D match to TRBD1 (5 bases). Trimming stripped 5 bases from V and 4 bases from J, with 14 bases between. Germline CDR1 and CDR2: SGHTA and FQGTGA. The CDR3 extends over 14 amino acids. Here the CDR3 reads CASSVGPPGTEAFF. The CDR3 bases are TGTGCCAGCAGCGTGGGGCCCCCGGGCACTGAAGCTTTCTTT.

The chain has TRBV28 and TRBJ2-3; 7 bases align to TRBD1. The CDR3 runs to 15 residues. Germline trimming cut 6 bases from V and 2 bases from J; bases unmatched to any gene: 8. The germline V gene has CDR1 MDHEN and CDR2 SYDVKM. The CDR3 here is CASSYTGVPTDTQYF. DNA of the CDR3: TGTGCCAGCAGCTATACAGGGGTCCCCACAGATACGCAGTATTTT.

The V call is TRBV11-2, the J call TRBJ2-1; maybe TRBD2 (5 bases). Germline CDR1 SGHAT, CDR2 FQNNGV. The CDR3 is 19 amino acids. Trimming pared 0 bases from V and 0 bases from J, leaving 18 bases between. The CDR3 reads CASSLDGTEAAISYNEQFF. Written as DNA, the CDR3 is TGTGCCAGCAGCTTAGATGGTACGGAGGCGGCCATCTCCTACAATGAGCAGTTCTTC.

The chain combines TRBV5-1 with TRBJ2-3; D might be TRBD1 (5 bases). The V gene lost 4 bases and the J gene lost 5 bases, with 14 bases spanning the gap. The CDR3 runs to 14 residues. Germline CDR1 SGHRS, CDR2 YFSETQ. The CDR3: CASSPTLGVDTQYF. The DNA of the CDR3 is TGCGCCAGCAGCCCCACGTTAGGGGTAGATACGCAGTATTTT.

A few counts support this clone. The rearrangement links TRBV6-1 to TRBJ1-2; D is possibly TRBD1 (6 bases). The CDR3 has 14 amino acids. In germline, CDR1 is MNHNS, CDR2 SASEGT. Trimming left V 6 bases short and J 4 bases short, with 15 bases between. The CDR3 bases are TGTGCCAGCAGGGTACAGGGTGAAGGCTATGGCTACACCTTC. This codes for CASRVQGEGYGYTF.

The V and J genes are TRBV9 and TRBJ2-3, with TRBD2 matching 10 bases. Per germline, CDR1 SGDLS and CDR2 YYNGEE. The CDR3 runs to 18 residues. The trim removed 1 base at V and 1 base at J, leaving 9 bases unmatched. In DNA, the CDR3 is TGTGCCAGCAGCGTACAACTAGCGGGGTCAGCGGGCACAGATACGCAGTATTTT. Residues: CASSVQLAGSAGTDTQYF.

The chain recombines TRBV7-3 with TRBJ1-1; D is uncertain. This CDR3 comprises 13 residues. V lost 4 bases and J lost 4, with 10 bases in between. Per germline, CDR1 SGHTA and CDR2 FQGTGA. CDR3 in DNA: TGTGCCAGCAGCTCCTCACAGAGCACTGAAGCTTTCTTT. This encodes CASSSSQSTEAFF.

The rearrangement joins TRBV30 to TRBJ2-1, with 10 nucleotides matching TRBD2. The germline CDR1 and CDR2 sequences are GTSNPN and SVGIG (reference sequence). The CDR3 has 15 residues. Trimming removed 4 bases from V and 8 bases from J; junction bases left unmatched: 11. The CDR3: CAWKDEREGRDEQFF. The DNA for the CDR3 is TGTGCCTGGAAGGATGAGCGGGAGGGCCGAGATGAGCAGTTCTTC.

The rearrangement links TRBV7-9 to TRBJ2-2; TRBD1 agrees at 9 bases. The CDR3 contains 17 residues. V lost 5 bases, J lost 7 bases, and 14 bases stayed unmatched. Germline V gene sequence: CDR1 SEHNR, CDR2 FQNEAQ (reference sequence). CDR3 DNA sequence: TGTGCCAGCAGCGCGTCTTCGGGACAGGGTAGATTCGGGGAGCTGTTTTTT. Protein product: CASSASSGQGRFGELFF.

The chain couples TRBV29-1 to TRBJ1-2; weak D call: TRBD1 (5 bases). The germline V gene encodes CDR1 SQVTM and CDR2 ANQGSEA. V was pared by 1 base and J by 7 bases, with 16 bases between. The CDR3 has 14 residues. The CDR3: CSVEVGGAVGGYTF. CDR3 coding DNA: TGCAGCGTTGAAGTCGGCGGGGCGGTAGGTGGCTACACCTTC.